This T cell receptor beta chain was sequenced during a study of blood T cell repertoires in COVID-19. Study-wide background: T cells, B-cell-depleted T cells, or PBMCs supplied cDNA or gDNA.

Germline CDR1 reads SGHKS; CDR2 reads YYEKEE (reference sequence). The CDR3 extends over 15 amino acids. The V gene end was trimmed by 5 bases and the J gene end by 4 bases; junction bases not matched to a gene: 5. Recruitment covered about 25 US areas and drew participants whose ages spanned 18 to 89 years. Each exposed participant met a COVID-19 case in the 2 weeks preceding study entry. The sample holds many counts of this clone. As processed by the authors: The authors estimated nucleated cell counts from reference gene primer amplification. Only in-frame clones appear in the TCRdb table, and some are missing; sequencing was by immunoSEQ multiplex PCR. The V and J calls and clone size are taken from that table; D and trimming were inferred from the DNA. The table includes fewer than 250,000 clones, approximately 83% detected once.

The sequence came from a woman aged 40-49 years who had been exposed to COVID-19. The genes are TRBV5-5 and TRBJ2-2; 10 positions match TRBD1. Sequenced input: PBMCs or T cells enriched from blood (not recorded which). The CDR3 DNA is TGTGCCAGCAGGCCTGGGACAGGGGCCACCGGGGAGCTGTTTTTT. This gives the protein CASRPGTGATGELFF.